A single sample is the source of the 30 T cell receptor beta chains below, sequenced in a study of OX40 agonist ivuxolimab in advanced cancers. This table comes from immunoSEQ multiplex PCR, and its TCRdb copy is limited to in-frame clones, with some not included. The sample yields about 67,000 clones, 84% seen once. The specimen was CD4+ or CD8+ T cells sorted from blood, collected in a trial of the OX40 agonist ivuxolimab. The receptors originated from an adult with an advanced solid tumor such as melanoma, head and neck, liver or kidney cancer.

For the CDR3, the DNA is TGTGCCAGTAAGAGGGGGCTGGATGATGAAAAACTGTTTTTT. Amino acid sequence: CASKRGLDDEKLFF. V usage is TRBV19 and J usage is TRBJ1-4; 7 bases are a match to TRBD1. Germline CDR1 is LNHDA and CDR2 is SQIVND (reference sequence). There are 14 residues in the CDR3. V trimming: 7 bases; J trimming: 6 bases; junction bases outside the gene matches: 8.

The gene calls are TRBV13 and TRBJ1-1; D might be TRBD1 (6 bases). This CDR3 is 18 amino acids long. Germline assignment: CDR1 PRHDT and CDR2 FYEKMQ (reference sequence). Trimming cost V 1 base and J 1 base, with 19 bases left between them. Here the CDR3 reads CASSLAGSLWTENTEAFF. CDR3 coding DNA: TGTGCCAGCAGCTTAGCAGGGTCGTTGTGGACAGAGAACACTGAAGCTTTCTTT.

Notes on this clone: One end of the junction is discordant with germline, which a read error may explain. CDR3: CASRFWADTQHF. In nucleotides, the CDR3 is TGCGCCAGCAGATTTTGGGCGGACACCCAACATTTT. The chain employs TRBV5-1 and TRBJ2-3, with D perhaps TRBD1 (5 bases). This CDR3 has 12 residues. Germline-derived CDR1 and CDR2 are SGHRS and YFSETQ. Combining the CDR3 with reference TRBV5-1 and TRBJ2-3 gives the whole variable domain KAGVTQTPRYLIKTRGQQVTLSCSPISGHRSVSWYQQTPGQGLQFLFEYFSETQRNKGNFPGRFSGRQFSNSRSEMNVSTLELGDSALYLCASRFWADTQHFGPGTRLTVL.

This clone was seen once. The chain joins TRBV19 to TRBJ1-6; 7 nucleotides match TRBD1. The CDR3 sequence is 15 residues long. Per germline, CDR1 LNHDA and CDR2 SQIVND (reference sequence). After removal of 1 base from V and 8 bases from J, the junction contained 5 bases not matched to a gene. The CDR3 region has the DNA TGTGCCAGTAGTATAGGGACAGGTTCCTATTCACCCCTCCACTTT. This translates into CASSIGTGSYSPLHF.

V usage is TRBV14 and J usage is TRBJ2-7, with D uncertain. The CDR3 has 17 residues. Per the germline V gene, CDR1 is SGHDN and CDR2 is FVKESK. V gave up 0 bases and J gave up 0 bases, with 15 bases separating them. CDR3 protein: CASSQDLSPGYSYEQYF. The CDR3 DNA sequence: TGTGCCAGCAGCCAAGACTTGTCCCCAGGCTACTCCTACGAGCAGTACTTC.

The rearrangement uses TRBV6-5 and TRBJ1-4; 9 bases fit TRBD1. Germline values: CDR1 MNHEY, CDR2 SVGAGI. The CDR3 is 14 amino acids. V shed 6 bases and J 7 bases; nucleotides not matched to a gene: 6. CDR3 bases: TGTGCCAGCAGGCCGACAGGGGGTCTTGAAAAACTGTTTTTT. Amino acid sequence: CASRPTGGLEKLFF.

The chain is built from TRBV10-3 and TRBJ1-5, with 9 bases matching TRBD1. Trimming removed 3 bases from V and 2 bases from J; junction bases left unmatched: 2. The CDR3 totals 15 residues. CDR1 is ENHRY and CDR2 is SYGVKD in the germline V gene. In nucleotides, the CDR3 is TGTGCCATCAGTGAAAGACAGGGGGGCAATCAGCCCCAGCATTTT. This sequence encodes CAISERQGGNQPQHF.

This clone has more than one count but fewer than ten. This sequence joins TRBV5-1 and TRBJ2-1; 9 bases match TRBD2. Germline V CDR1 and CDR2: SGHRS, YFSETQ. The CDR3 is 15 amino acids. After removal of 4 bases from V and 6 bases from J, the junction contained 8 bases not matched to a gene. The CDR3 reads CASSRLAGNVNEQFF. CDR3 bases: TGCGCCAGCAGCCGGCTAGCGGGGAACGTCAATGAGCAGTTCTTC.

The table lists this clone with a count of one. This sequence joins TRBV7-2 and TRBJ2-5, with D possibly being TRBD1 (6 bases). CDR1 and CDR2 from the germline V gene are SGHTA and FQGNSA. The CDR3 has 14 residues. The ends were cut back, 4 bases at V and 9 bases at J, with 18 bases in the middle. The CDR3 DNA reads TGTGCCAGCAGCTCGCCGACAGGCCCCGACTCCCAGTACTTC. This sequence encodes CASSSPTGPDSQYF.

This rearrangement joins TRBV5-6 to TRBJ2-3, with a weak D call TRBD2 (6 bases). The CDR3 has 17 amino acids. The ends were cut back, 9 bases at V and 4 bases at J, with 27 bases in the middle. From germline, CDR1 is SGHDT and CDR2 YYEEEE. CDR3 in amino acids: CANSTGPGLGSPDTQYF. In nucleotides, the CDR3 is TGTGCCAACAGTACCGGTCCGGGACTCGGATCCCCAGATACGCAGTATTTT.

The chain recombines TRBV9 with TRBJ2-2, with D possibly TRBD1 on 6 matching bases. Looked up from germline, CDR1 is SGDLS and CDR2 is YYNGEE. CDR3 length: 12 amino acids. V lost 4 bases and J lost 8, with 9 bases in between. The CDR3 bases are TGTGCCAGCAGCTTCGGGACAGGGGAGCTGTTTTTT. This encodes CASSFGTGELFF.

The J gene is TRBJ1-6, the V gene TRBV19; D uncertain. This CDR3 has 18 residues. Trimming stripped 5 bases from V and 0 bases from J, with 17 bases between. Germline V gives CDR1 LNHDA, CDR2 SQIVND (reference sequence). CDR3 in DNA: TGTGCCAGTAGTGCCTCGATGGGAGCAGGCTCCTATAATTCACCCCTCCACTTT. It is translated as CASSASMGAGSYNSPLHF.

The chain joins TRBV7-2 to TRBJ1-6, with unresolved D. V gave up 4 bases and J gave up 5 bases, with 9 bases separating them. CDR1 and CDR2 from the germline V gene are SGHTA and FQGNSA. The CDR3 loop spans 14 amino acids. Here the CDR3 reads CASSSFADNSPLHF. The CDR3 nucleotides are TGTGCCAGCAGCTCGTTCGCCGATAATTCACCCCTCCACTTT. Filled out from reference TRBV7-2 and TRBJ1-6, the complete variable domain reads GAGVSQSPSNKVTEKGKDVELRCDPISGHTALYWYRQSLGQGLEFLIYFQGNSAPDKSGLPSDRFSAERTGGSVSTLTIQRTQQEDSAVYLCASSSFADNSPLHFGNGTRLTVT.

In regard to this clone: Other DNA sequences in this specimen translate into the identical CDR3. The V gene is TRBV7-6, the J gene TRBJ1-1, with D hard to call. This CDR3 region has 13 residues. Germline CDR1 and CDR2: SGHVS and FNYEAQ. The V and J ends lost 2 bases and 2 bases respectively, with 6 bases between them. The CDR3 sequence is CASSLTRNTEAFF. The CDR3 bases are TGTGCCAGCAGCTTAACAAGAAACACTGAAGCTTTCTTT.

On this clone itself: A read error may account for a junction end that differs from germline. This chain joins TRBV4-2 and TRBJ2-1; 10 bases agree with TRBD2. Per germline, CDR1 LGHNA and CDR2 YNFKEQ. This CDR3 is 16 amino acids long. CDR3 nucleotides: TGTGCCAGCAGCAAAGACGGCCTAGCGGGGGTGGATGAGCAGTTCTTC. It yields the protein CASSKDGLAGVDEQFF.

The chain recombines TRBV5-5 with TRBJ1-6; possibly TRBD1 for D (6 bases). Germline assignment: CDR1 SGHKS and CDR2 YYEKEE (reference sequence). V was clipped by 4 bases and J by 10 bases, with 15 bases between them. The CDR3 consists of 14 residues. This CDR3 is CASSPRQDRSPLHF. The DNA for the CDR3 is TGTGCCAGCAGCCCCCGACAGGATAGGTCACCCCTCCACTTT.

The V and J genes are TRBV27 and TRBJ1-1; D call uncertain. The V end was cut by 2 bases, the J end by 1 base, with 5 bases between. Germline loops: CDR1 MNHEY, CDR2 SMNVEV (reference sequence). This CDR3 region has 13 residues. The CDR3 DNA is TGTGCCAGCAGTTTAGGGAGGAACACTGAAGCTTTCTTT. Its protein is CASSLGRNTEAFF.

The chain couples TRBV28 to TRBJ2-3, with 7 bases that match TRBD1. CDR3 length: 16 amino acids. Germline values: CDR1 MDHEN, CDR2 SYDVKM. J was trimmed by 2 bases and V by 5 bases; bases with no gene match: 10. The CDR3 DNA reads as TGTGCCAGCAGTGACCCGGGACAGAGGGCCACAGATACGCAGTATTTT. Translating gives CASSDPGQRATDTQYF.

The chain joins TRBV19 to TRBJ1-2; D perhaps matches TRBD1 (5 bases). Germline V gene sequence: CDR1 LNHDA, CDR2 SQIVND (reference sequence). V lost 3 bases and J lost 4, with 9 bases in between. The CDR3 is 13 amino acids. CDR3 in amino acids: CASSMTEFYGYTF. CDR3 nucleotide sequence: TGTGCCAGTAGTATGACAGAGTTCTATGGCTACACCTTC.

The chain employs TRBV9 and TRBJ2-7; weak D call: TRBD1 (7 bases). With 0 bases removed from V and 1 base from J, the gap between germline ends came to 11 bases. CDR3 size: 15 residues. CDR1 and CDR2 from the germline V gene are SGDLS and YYNGEE. The CDR3 here is CASSVGPGGSYEQYF. CDR3 DNA: TGTGCCAGCAGCGTAGGCCCAGGGGGGTCCTACGAGCAGTACTTC.

This clone was seen just once. The rearrangement uses TRBV4-2 and TRBJ2-1; D uncertain. V dropped 0 bases and J dropped 0 bases, with 9 bases sitting between them. The CDR3 has 16 residues. Germline V gives CDR1 LGHNA, CDR2 YNFKEQ. The CDR3 DNA reads TGTGCCAGCAGCCAAGAGCCGTCGAGCTCCTACAATGAGCAGTTCTTC. Amino acids: CASSQEPSSSYNEQFF.

This clone was counted only a few times. The chain's CDR3 is CASSFGENQPQHF. CDR3 DNA: TGCGCCAGCAGCTTTGGGGAAAATCAGCCCCAGCATTTT. The rearrangement links TRBV5-1 to TRBJ1-5; D is unclear. The CDR3 spans 13 residues. The germline CDR1 and CDR2 sequences are SGHRS and YFSETQ. V was trimmed by 2 bases and J by 4 bases, leaving 7 bases between them.

The chain uses TRBV5-1 and TRBJ2-7; TRBD2 matches at 12 bases. Germline-derived CDR1 and CDR2 are SGHRS and YFSETQ. The CDR3 sequence is 15 residues long. V was clipped by 4 bases and J by 4 bases; unmatched bases: 6. CDR3 loop: CASSPRTSGAYEQYF. The CDR3 DNA reads TGCGCCAGCAGCCCCCGGACTAGCGGGGCTTACGAGCAGTACTTC.

The rearrangement uses TRBV19 and TRBJ1-5, with 7 positions matching TRBD1. Germline CDR1 is LNHDA and CDR2 is SQIVND (reference sequence). V shed 10 bases, J shed 7 bases, and the junction held 10 bases outside the gene matches. The CDR3 is 13 amino acids. The CDR3 spells CAIGEGAGQPQHF. The CDR3 DNA is TGTGCCATCGGAGAGGGGGCAGGCCAGCCCCAGCATTTT.

This chain links TRBV4-2 with TRBJ2-5, with 13 bases aligning to TRBD2. Unmatched junction bases numbered 4, after V lost 1 base and J lost 5 bases. Germline loops: CDR1 LGHNA, CDR2 YNFKEQ. There are 16 residues in the CDR3. The CDR3 region has the DNA TGTGCCAGCAGCCAAGGGACTAGCGGGGGTGGTGAGACCCAGTACTTC. It translates to CASSQGTSGGGETQYF.

The CDR3 loop is CASSPGSGLGTEAFF. The CDR3 region has the DNA TGTGCCAGCTCCCCCGGATCCGGATTAGGCACTGAAGCTTTCTTT. The chain has TRBV18 and TRBJ1-1; the D is unclear. V was pared by 6 bases and J by 4 bases, with 18 bases between. Germline CDR1 KGHSH, CDR2 LQKENI. This CDR3 has 15 amino acids. Using reference TRBV18 and TRBJ1-1 for the parts outside the CDR3, the full variable domain is NAGVMQNPRHLVRRRGQEARLRCSPMKGHSHVYWYRQLPEEGLKFMVYLQKENIIDESGMPKERFSAEFPKEGPSILRIQQVVRGDSAAYFCASSPGSGLGTEAFFGQGTRLTVV.

The genes are TRBV16 and TRBJ1-2, with D unclear. Trimming took off 1 base at V and 3 bases at J, with 12 bases between the two ends. Germline-derived CDR1 and CDR2 are KGHSY and FQNENV. This CDR3 is 15 amino acids long. CDR3 residues: CASSQFLGKHYGYTF. In DNA form, the CDR3 reads TGTGCCAGCAGCCAATTTCTGGGAAAACACTATGGCTACACCTTC.

The chain employs TRBV4-2 and TRBJ1-4, with unresolved D. V gave up 7 bases and J gave up 0 bases, with 15 bases separating them. The V gene's germline CDR1 is LGHNA and CDR2 YNFKEQ. There are 16 residues in the CDR3. In nucleotides, the CDR3 is TGTGCCAGCACTGGAAGGGTGGGCGCAACTAATGAAAAACTGTTTTTT. Its protein product is CASTGRVGATNEKLFF.

The rearrangement links TRBV29-1 to TRBJ2-3, with D possibly TRBD1 on 5 matching bases. V was clipped by 4 bases and J by 2 bases, with 13 bases between them. The CDR3 contains 14 residues. From germline, CDR1 is SQVTM and CDR2 ANQGSEA. CDR3 loop: CSVVGQDTTDTQYF. The CDR3 DNA is TGCAGCGTTGTTGGCCAGGACACCACAGATACGCAGTATTTT.

The V and J genes are TRBV11-2 and TRBJ2-5; TRBD1 might be the D (6 bases). Germline CDR1 is SGHAT and CDR2 is FQNNGV. The CDR3 runs to 13 residues. V lost 1 base to trimming and J lost 7 bases, with 10 bases between them. DNA for the CDR3: TGTGCCAGCAGCTTAGCCCAACAGGGGACCCAGTACTTC. It is translated as CASSLAQQGTQYF.